This T cell receptor beta chain was sequenced in a study of beta chain features in type 1 diabetes. Study-wide findings and caveats: In comparison with healthy donors, patients had naive, central memory and Treg TCRB repertoires that appeared more similar. Patients with Type 1 diabetes showed moderately but significantly shorter TCRB CDR3s in all four CD4+ subsets. There was a possibility that cDNA sequencing over-represented cells with high TCR expression.

The authors sorted CD4+ naive, central memory, regulatory and stem cell-like memory cells via CD45RO/CCR7/CD25/CD127/CD95/CD27. Turning to this clone: The antigen is unknown. Other DNA variants within this sample encode the same CDR3.

Reverse transcription of all isolated RNA meant that expressed TCRB transcripts were sequenced. Assay: immunoSEQ multiplex PCR; the TCRdb copy retains only in-frame clones and omits some. The sample records more than 550,000 clones, about an eighth being singletons. V was shortened by 1 base and J by 2 bases, with 8 bases between the two germline ends. The CDR3 extends over 14 amino acids. Germline V gene data show CDR1 as SEHNR and CDR2 as FQNEAQ (reference sequence). V usage is TRBV7-9 and J usage is TRBJ1-1; D gene ambiguous. The sample was naive CD4+ T cells from blood. The TCR originated in a young man with type 1 diabetes. The CDR3, as DNA: TGTGCCAGCAGCTTAGGGGTGGGCAACACTGAAGCTTTCTTT. Encoded protein: CASSLGVGNTEAFF. The full variable domain, with the rest looked up from reference TRBV7-9 and TRBJ1-1, is DTGVSQNPRHKITKRGQNVTFRCDPISEHNRLYWYRQTLGQGPEFLTYFQNEAQLEKSRLLSDRFSAERPKGSFSTLEIQRTEQGDSAMYLCASSLGVGNTEAFFGQGTRLTVV.